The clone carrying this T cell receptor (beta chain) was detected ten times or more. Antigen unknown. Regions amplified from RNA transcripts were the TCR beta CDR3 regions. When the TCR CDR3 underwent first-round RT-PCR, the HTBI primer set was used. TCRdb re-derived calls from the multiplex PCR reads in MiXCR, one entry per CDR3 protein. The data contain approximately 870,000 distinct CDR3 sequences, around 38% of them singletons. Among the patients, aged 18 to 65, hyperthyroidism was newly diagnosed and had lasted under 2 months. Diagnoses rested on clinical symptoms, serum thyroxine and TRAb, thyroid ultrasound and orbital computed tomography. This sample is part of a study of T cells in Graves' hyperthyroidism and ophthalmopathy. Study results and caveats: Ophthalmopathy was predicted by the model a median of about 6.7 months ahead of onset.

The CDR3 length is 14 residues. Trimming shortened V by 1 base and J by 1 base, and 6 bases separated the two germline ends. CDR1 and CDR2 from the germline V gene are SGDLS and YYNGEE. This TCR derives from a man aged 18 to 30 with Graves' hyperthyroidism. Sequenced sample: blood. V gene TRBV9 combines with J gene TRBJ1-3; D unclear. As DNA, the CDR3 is TGTGCCAGCAGCGTAAGTGGATCTGGAAACACCATATATTTT. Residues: CASSVSGSGNTIYF.